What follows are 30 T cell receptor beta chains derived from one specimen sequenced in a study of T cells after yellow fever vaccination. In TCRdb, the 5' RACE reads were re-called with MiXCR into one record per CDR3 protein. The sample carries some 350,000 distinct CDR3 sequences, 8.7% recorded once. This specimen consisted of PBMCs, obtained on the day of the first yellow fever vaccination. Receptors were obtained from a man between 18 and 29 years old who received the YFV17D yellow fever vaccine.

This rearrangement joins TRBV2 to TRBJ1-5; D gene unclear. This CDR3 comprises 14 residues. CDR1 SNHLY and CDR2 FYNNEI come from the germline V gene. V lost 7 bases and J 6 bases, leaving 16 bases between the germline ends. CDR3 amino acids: CASNLGGPIQPQHF. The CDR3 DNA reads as TGTGCCAGCAACCTGGGCGGACCAATTCAGCCCCAGCATTTT.

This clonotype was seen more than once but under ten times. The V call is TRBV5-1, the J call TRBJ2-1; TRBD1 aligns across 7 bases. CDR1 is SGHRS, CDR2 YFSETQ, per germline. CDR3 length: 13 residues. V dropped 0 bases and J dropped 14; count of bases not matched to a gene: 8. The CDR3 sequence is CASSLERQGVEFF. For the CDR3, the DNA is TGCGCCAGCAGCTTGGAACGACAGGGCGTAGAGTTCTTC.

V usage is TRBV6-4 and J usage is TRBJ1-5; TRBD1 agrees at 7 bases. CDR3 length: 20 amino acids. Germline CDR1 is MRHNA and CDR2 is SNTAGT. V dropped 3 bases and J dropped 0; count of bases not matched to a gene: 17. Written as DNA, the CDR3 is TGTGCCAGCAGTGATGCAAGGGGGGGACAGACAGGATATAGCAATCAGCCCCAGCATTTT. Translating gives CASSDARGGQTGYSNQPQHF.

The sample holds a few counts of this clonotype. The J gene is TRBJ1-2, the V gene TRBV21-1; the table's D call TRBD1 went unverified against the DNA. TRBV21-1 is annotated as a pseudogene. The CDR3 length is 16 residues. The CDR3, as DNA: TGTGCCAGCAGCAAAGTTCGGGGCCGCTGTGGGTATGGCTACACCTTC. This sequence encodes CASSKVRGRCGYGYTF.

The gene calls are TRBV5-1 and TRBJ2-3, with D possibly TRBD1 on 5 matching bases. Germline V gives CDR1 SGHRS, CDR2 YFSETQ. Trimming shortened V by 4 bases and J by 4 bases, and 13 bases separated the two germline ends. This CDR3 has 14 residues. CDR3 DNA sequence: TGCGCCAGCAGCCTCGACAGTTACCCAGATACGCAGTATTTT. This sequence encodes CASSLDSYPDTQYF. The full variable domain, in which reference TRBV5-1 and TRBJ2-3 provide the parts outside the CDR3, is KAGVTQTPRYLIKTRGQQVTLSCSPISGHRSVSWYQQTPGQGLQFLFEYFSETQRNKGNFPGRFSGRQFSNSRSEMNVSTLELGDSALYLCASSLDSYPDTQYFGPGTRLTVL.

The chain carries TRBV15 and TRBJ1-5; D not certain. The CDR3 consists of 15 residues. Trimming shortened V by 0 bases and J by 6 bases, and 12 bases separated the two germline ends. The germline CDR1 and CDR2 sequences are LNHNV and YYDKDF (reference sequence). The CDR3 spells CATSREHGESQPQHF. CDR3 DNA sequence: TGTGCCACCAGCAGAGAACACGGGGAGAGTCAGCCCCAGCATTTT.

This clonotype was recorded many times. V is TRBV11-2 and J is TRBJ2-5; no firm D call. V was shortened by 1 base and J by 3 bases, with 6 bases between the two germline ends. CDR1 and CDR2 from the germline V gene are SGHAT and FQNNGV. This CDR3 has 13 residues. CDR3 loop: CASSLGLEETQYF. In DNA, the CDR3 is TGTGCCAGCAGCTTAGGCTTAGAAGAGACCCAGTACTTC.

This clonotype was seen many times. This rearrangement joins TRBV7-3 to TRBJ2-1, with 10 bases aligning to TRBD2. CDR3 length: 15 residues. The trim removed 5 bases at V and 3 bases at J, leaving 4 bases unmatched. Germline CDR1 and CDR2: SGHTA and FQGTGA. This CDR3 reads CASSLSGGVYNEQFF. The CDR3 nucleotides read TGTGCCAGCAGCCTGAGCGGGGGGGTCTACAATGAGCAGTTCTTC.

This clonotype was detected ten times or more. The CDR3 sequence is CASSLVLGLGETQYF. CDR3 coding DNA: TGCGCCAGCAGCTTGGTTCTAGGGCTGGGAGAGACCCAGTACTTC. The gene calls are TRBV5-1 and TRBJ2-5; D not resolved. V was trimmed by 0 bases and J by 4 bases, leaving 13 bases between them. The CDR3 runs 15 residues. CDR1 is SGHRS, CDR2 YFSETQ, per germline.

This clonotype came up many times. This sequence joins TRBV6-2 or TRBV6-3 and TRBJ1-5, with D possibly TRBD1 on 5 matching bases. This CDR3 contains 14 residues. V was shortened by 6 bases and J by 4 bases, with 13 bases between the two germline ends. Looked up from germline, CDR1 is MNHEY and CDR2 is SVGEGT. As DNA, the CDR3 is TGTGCCAGCAGCACAACGTCAGGGAATCAGCCCCAGCATTTT. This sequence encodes CASSTTSGNQPQHF.

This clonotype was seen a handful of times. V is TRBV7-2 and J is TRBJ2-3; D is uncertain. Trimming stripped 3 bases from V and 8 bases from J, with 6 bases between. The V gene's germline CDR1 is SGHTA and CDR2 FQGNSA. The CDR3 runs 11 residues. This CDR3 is CASSLWSTQYF. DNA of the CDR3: TGTGCCAGCAGCTTGTGGAGTACGCAGTATTTT.

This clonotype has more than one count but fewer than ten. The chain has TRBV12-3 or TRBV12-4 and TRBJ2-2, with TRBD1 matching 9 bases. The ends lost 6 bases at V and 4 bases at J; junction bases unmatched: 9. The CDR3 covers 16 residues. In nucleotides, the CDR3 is TGTGCCAGCAGAGGACAGGGGACCGAGGCCACCGGGGAGCTGTTTTTT. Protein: CASRGQGTEATGELFF.

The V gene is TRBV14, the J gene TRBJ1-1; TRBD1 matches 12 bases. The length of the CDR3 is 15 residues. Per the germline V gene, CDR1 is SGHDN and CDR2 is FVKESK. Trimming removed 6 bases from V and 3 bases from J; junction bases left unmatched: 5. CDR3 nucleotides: TGTGCCAGCAGGGGACAGGGGGCTCGAGACACTGAAGCTTTCTTT. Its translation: CASRGQGARDTEAFF.

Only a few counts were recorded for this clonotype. CDR3 loop: CASSPYREWETQYF. CDR3 DNA: TGTGCCAGCAGCCCATACAGGGAATGGGAGACCCAGTACTTC. The V and J genes are TRBV11-2 and TRBJ2-5; the D gene is possibly TRBD1 (6 bases). Trimming removed 5 bases from V and 5 bases from J, with 15 bases in between. In germline, CDR1 is SGHAT, CDR2 FQNNGV. The CDR3 extends over 14 amino acids.

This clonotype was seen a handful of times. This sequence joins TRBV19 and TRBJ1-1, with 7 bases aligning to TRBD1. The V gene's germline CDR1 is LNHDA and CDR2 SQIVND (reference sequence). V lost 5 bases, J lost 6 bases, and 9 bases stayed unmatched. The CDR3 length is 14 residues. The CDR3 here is CASSGLQGMAEAFF. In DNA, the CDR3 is TGTGCCAGTAGTGGATTACAGGGGATGGCTGAAGCTTTCTTT.

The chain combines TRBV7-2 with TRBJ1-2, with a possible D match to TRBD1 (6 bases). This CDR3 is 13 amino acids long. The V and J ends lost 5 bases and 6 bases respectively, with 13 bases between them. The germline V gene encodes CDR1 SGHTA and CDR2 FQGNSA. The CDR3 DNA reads TGTGCCAGCAGCCCTAGGGGGGGGAATGGCTACACCTTC. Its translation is CASSPRGGNGYTF.

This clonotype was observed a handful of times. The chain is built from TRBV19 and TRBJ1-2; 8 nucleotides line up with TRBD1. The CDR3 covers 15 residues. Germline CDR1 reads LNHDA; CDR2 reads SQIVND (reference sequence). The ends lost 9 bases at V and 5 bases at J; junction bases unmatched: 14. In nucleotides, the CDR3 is TGTGCCAGCCGACCAGGGACAGGAGCCGGATATGGCTACACCTTC. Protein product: CASRPGTGAGYGYTF.

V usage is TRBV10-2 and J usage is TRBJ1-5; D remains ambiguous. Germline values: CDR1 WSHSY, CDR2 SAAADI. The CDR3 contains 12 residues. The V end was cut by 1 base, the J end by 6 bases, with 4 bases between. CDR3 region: CASSEYSQPQHF. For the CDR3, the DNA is TGCGCCAGCAGTGAGTATAGTCAGCCCCAGCATTTT.

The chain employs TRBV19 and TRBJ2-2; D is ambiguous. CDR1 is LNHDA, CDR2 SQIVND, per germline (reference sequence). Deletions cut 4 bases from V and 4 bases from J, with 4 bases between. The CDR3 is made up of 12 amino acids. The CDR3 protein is CASSKVTGELFF. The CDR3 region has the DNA TGTGCCAGTAGTAAGGTCACCGGGGAGCTGTTTTTT.

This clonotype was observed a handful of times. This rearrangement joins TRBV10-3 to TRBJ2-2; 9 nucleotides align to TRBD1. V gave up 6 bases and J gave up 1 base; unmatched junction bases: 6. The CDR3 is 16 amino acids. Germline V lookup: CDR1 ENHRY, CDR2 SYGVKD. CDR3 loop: CAISEGQGMNTGELFF. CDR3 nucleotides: TGTGCCATCAGCGAAGGACAGGGGATGAACACCGGGGAGCTGTTTTTT.

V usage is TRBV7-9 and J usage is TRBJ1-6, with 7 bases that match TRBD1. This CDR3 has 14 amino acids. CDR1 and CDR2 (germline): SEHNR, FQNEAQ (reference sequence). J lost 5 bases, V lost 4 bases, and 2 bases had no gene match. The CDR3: CASSSTGNNSPLHF. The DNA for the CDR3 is TGTGCCAGCAGCTCGACAGGGAATAATTCACCCCTCCACTTT.

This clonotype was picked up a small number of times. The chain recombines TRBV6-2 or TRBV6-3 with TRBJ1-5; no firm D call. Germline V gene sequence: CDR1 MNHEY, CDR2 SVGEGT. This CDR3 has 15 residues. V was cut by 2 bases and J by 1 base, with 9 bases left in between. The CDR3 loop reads CASSYKGISNQPQHF. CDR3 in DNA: TGTGCCAGCAGTTACAAAGGGATCAGCAATCAGCCCCAGCATTTT.

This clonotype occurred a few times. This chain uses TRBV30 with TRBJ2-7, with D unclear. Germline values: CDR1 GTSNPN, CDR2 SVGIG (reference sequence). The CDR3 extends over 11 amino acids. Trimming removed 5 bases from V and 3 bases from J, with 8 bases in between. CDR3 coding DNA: TGTGCCTGGGGCTTCGACTACGAGCAGTACTTC. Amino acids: CAWGFDYEQYF.

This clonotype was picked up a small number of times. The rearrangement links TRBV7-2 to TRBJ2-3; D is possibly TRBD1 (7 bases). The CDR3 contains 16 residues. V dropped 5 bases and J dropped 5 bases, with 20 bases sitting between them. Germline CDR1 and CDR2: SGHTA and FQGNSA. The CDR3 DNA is TGTGCCAGCAGCCCCCGAACGACAGGGAGGAGAGATACGCAGTATTTT. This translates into CASSPRTTGRRDTQYF.

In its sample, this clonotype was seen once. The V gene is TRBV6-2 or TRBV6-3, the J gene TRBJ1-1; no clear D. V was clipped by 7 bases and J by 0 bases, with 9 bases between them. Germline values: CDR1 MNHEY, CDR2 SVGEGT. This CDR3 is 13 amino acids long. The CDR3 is CASNGELNTEAFF. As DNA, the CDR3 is TGTGCCAGCAATGGAGAATTGAACACTGAAGCTTTCTTT.

Here the CDR3 reads CASSLFRGRTAGYEQYV. The CDR3 DNA is TGCGCCAGCAGCTTGTTTAGGGGAAGGACAGCAGGATACGAGCAGTACGTC. This chain connects TRBV5-1 to TRBJ2-7; possibly TRBD1 for D (6 bases). The germline CDR1 and CDR2 sequences are SGHRS and YFSETQ. V dropped 1 base and J dropped 4 bases, with 21 bases sitting between them. The CDR3 length is 17 residues.

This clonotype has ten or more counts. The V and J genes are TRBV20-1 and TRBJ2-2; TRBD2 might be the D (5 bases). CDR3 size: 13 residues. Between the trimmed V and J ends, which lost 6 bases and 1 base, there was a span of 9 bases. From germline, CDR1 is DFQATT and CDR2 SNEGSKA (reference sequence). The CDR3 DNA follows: TGCAGTGCCCGGGGTTTGAACACCGGGGAGCTGTTTTTT. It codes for CSARGLNTGELFF.

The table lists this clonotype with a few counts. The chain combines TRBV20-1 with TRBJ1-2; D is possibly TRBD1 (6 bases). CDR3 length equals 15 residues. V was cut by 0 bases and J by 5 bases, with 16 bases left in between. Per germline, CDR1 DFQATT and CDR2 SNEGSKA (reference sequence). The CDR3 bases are TGCAGTGCTAGAGATCGAAGGGGGACCGTGTATGGCTACACCTTC. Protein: CSARDRRGTVYGYTF.

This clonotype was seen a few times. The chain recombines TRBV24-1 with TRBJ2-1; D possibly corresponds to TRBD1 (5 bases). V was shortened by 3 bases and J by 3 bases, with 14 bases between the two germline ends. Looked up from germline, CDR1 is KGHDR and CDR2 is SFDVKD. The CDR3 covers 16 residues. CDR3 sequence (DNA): TGTGCCACCAGTGATACCACAGGATTCCACTACAATGAGCAGTTCTTC. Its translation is CATSDTTGFHYNEQFF.

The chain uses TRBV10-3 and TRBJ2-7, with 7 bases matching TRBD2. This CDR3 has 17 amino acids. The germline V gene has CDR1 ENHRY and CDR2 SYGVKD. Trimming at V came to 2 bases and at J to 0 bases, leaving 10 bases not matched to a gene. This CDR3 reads CAISEPDSGSSSYEQYF. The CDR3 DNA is TGTGCCATCAGTGAGCCCGATAGCGGGTCCAGCTCCTACGAGCAGTACTTC.